The entry below gives a single TCR beta chain sequence along with its context. Its antigen is unidentified. The record originates from a study of cytomegalovirus exposure and HLA in healthy donors. Broader study findings: Versus the approximately 700-donor mean, an Asian-associated ancestry cluster reportedly showed fewer N-insertions in a later analysis. Earlier results showed most TCR beta V segments being productive about 87% or about 30% of the time.

The study ran its PCR with 60 Vbeta and 13 Jbeta primers. Measured with immunoSEQ multiplex PCR; TCRdb has only the in-frame clones, and not every one. The sample holds approximately 100,000 clones, more than 75% seen once. Sequencing used PBMCs. The TCR comes from a woman aged 45 to 65 in good health and CMV-seropositive.

The CDR3 DNA reads TGTGCCAGCAGTGAAGATAGAGGAGCACAGCCCCAGCATTTT. This encodes CASSEDRGAQPQHF. The rearrangement links TRBV2 to TRBJ1-5; the D is unclear. The CDR3 has 14 amino acids. V gave up 1 base and J gave up 7 bases, with 11 bases separating them. Germline CDR1 is SNHLY and CDR2 is FYNNEI.